The 5 T cell receptor beta chains below come from one sample, sequenced in a study of blood T cell repertoires in COVID-19 (dated by TCRdb to 2018 to 2021). The library was made by the immunoSEQ multiplex PCR assay. TCRdb limited this immuneACCESS table to in-frame rearrangements with V and J called. A share of clones is missing; checked studies link under half to unresolved V genes, and the rest is unexplained. The sample records a few hundred thousand clones, around 86% of which are singletons. 0.94% of the sample is in the top ten clones. Input material: peripheral blood. Source of these receptors: a woman in her thirties or forties who had recovered from COVID-19.

V usage is TRBV6-6 and J usage is TRBJ2-3, with 8 positions matching TRBD2. Per the germline V gene, CDR1 is MNHNY and CDR2 is SVGAGI (reference sequence). CDR3 length equals 17 residues. V shed 5 bases, J shed 4 bases, and the junction held 14 bases outside the gene matches. CDR3 DNA: TGTGCCAGCAGTCCACTGCGGCGAGCGGGAGTACCAGATACGCAGTATTTT. Its protein is CASSPLRRAGVPDTQYF.

Here the CDR3 reads CASSSDTNYEQYF. The CDR3 bases are TGTGCCAGCAGTTCGGACACGAACTACGAGCAGTACTTC. This chain joins TRBV12-3 or TRBV12-4 and TRBJ2-7, with a tentative D call TRBD1 (5 bases). V lost 4 bases and J lost 3, with 10 bases in between. This CDR3 is 13 amino acids long.

This clone was seen only a few times. The chain links TRBV12-5 to TRBJ2-2; tentatively, D is TRBD1 (6 bases). The V end was cut by 6 bases, the J end by 0 bases, with 11 bases between. There are 15 residues in the CDR3. CDR1 LGHNT and CDR2 FRNRAP come from the germline V gene. This CDR3 reads CASGRGTTNTGELFF. DNA of the CDR3: TGTGCTAGTGGACGAGGGACAACGAACACCGGGGAGCTGTTTTTT. The variable domain in full, with the rest retrieved from reference TRBV12-5 and TRBJ2-2, is DARVTQTPRHKVTEMGQEVTMRCQPILGHNTVFWYRQTMMQGLELLAYFRNRAPLDDSGMPKDRFSAEMPDATLATLKIQPSEPRDSAVYFCASGRGTTNTGELFFGEGSRLTVL.

V is TRBV4-1 and J is TRBJ2-1; TRBD2 might be the D (6 bases). V gave up 4 bases and J gave up 4 bases, with 17 bases separating them. The CDR3 is made up of 16 amino acids. The germline V gene has CDR1 MGHRA and CDR2 YSYEKL. The DNA of the CDR3 is TGCGCCAGCAGCCTCGTTGGCGGGGAATTTTACAATGAGCAGTTCTTC. Protein sequence: CASSLVGGEFYNEQFF.

This clone showed up just once. The gene calls are TRBV6-5 and TRBJ2-4, with TRBD1 identical over 10 bases. Germline V gives CDR1 MNHEY, CDR2 SVGAGI. This CDR3 spans 15 amino acids. Losses at the gene ends were 9 bases for V and 7 bases for J; bases not matched to a gene: 12. The CDR3 region has the DNA TGTGCCAGTTTAGGGGGGACAGGGGATAGGAACATTCAGTACTTC. Protein: CASLGGTGDRNIQYF.